The clone carrying this TCR beta chain was counted many times. Antigen specificity is unknown. MiXCR, applied by TCRdb to the reads, yields one record per CDR3 protein. The sample yields approximately 490,000 distinct CDR3 sequences, around 11% seen once. The V gene's germline CDR1 is SGHVS and CDR2 FQNEAQ. This CDR3 comprises 15 residues. J lost 9 bases, V lost 0 bases, and 8 bases had no gene match. The data were obtained in a study of T cell repertoires in cytomegalovirus infection. Study-wide results and limits: Cumulative frequency (of public TCR beta family members) identified carriers of CMV plus the relevant HLA.

This clonotype was sampled from a human donor in good health (CMV status not recorded). Some clones in this sample may be carry-over from other donors' samples. The sequencing sample was made of PBMCs. This chain links TRBV7-8 with TRBJ1-5, with 7 bases fitting TRBD1. DNA of the CDR3: TGTGCCAGCAGCTTAGCCGGGACAGTCTATGGGCCCCAGCATTTT. Its translation: CASSLAGTVYGPQHF.